This T cell receptor beta chain was observed in a study of persistence of HIV-infected CD4 T cells. Study details: Donors were ART-treated; their CMV- and Gag-responding CD4+ T cells were isolated.

CDR3 length equals 16 residues. Trimming cost V 4 bases and J 4 bases; bases outside gene matches: 10. Per germline, CDR1 MGHRA and CDR2 YSYEKL. Overall study results and limits: TCR oligoclonality correlated with proviral oligoclonality in the same sorted populations.

The stimulus was an HIV-1 Gag 15-mer peptide pool, 1 ug/peptide/mL. CD40L/CD69 double-negative CD45RO-high memory CD4+ T cells were collected. For at least 4 years, plasma HIV-1 RNA was undetectable (<50 copies/mL). Stimulated PBMCs had first been depleted of CD8+ T cells. About this clone itself: Its antigen is unknown.

Sequencing used immunoSEQ version 4 in survey mode. Generated by immunoSEQ multiplex PCR, the TCRdb table keeps only in-frame clones and is missing some. The sample lists about 40,000 clones; about 80% were seen once. The source was CD4+ T cells sorted from PBMCs after roughly 19-hour stimulation, collected from a patient who received antiretroviral therapy. The chain couples TRBV4-1 to TRBJ2-3, with 8 nucleotides matching TRBD2. The receptor was isolated from an adult man with HIV who was CMV-seropositive. Here the CDR3 reads CASSRIAGLGPDTQYF. As DNA, the CDR3 is TGCGCCAGCAGCCGGATAGCGGGATTGGGCCCAGATACGCAGTATTTT.